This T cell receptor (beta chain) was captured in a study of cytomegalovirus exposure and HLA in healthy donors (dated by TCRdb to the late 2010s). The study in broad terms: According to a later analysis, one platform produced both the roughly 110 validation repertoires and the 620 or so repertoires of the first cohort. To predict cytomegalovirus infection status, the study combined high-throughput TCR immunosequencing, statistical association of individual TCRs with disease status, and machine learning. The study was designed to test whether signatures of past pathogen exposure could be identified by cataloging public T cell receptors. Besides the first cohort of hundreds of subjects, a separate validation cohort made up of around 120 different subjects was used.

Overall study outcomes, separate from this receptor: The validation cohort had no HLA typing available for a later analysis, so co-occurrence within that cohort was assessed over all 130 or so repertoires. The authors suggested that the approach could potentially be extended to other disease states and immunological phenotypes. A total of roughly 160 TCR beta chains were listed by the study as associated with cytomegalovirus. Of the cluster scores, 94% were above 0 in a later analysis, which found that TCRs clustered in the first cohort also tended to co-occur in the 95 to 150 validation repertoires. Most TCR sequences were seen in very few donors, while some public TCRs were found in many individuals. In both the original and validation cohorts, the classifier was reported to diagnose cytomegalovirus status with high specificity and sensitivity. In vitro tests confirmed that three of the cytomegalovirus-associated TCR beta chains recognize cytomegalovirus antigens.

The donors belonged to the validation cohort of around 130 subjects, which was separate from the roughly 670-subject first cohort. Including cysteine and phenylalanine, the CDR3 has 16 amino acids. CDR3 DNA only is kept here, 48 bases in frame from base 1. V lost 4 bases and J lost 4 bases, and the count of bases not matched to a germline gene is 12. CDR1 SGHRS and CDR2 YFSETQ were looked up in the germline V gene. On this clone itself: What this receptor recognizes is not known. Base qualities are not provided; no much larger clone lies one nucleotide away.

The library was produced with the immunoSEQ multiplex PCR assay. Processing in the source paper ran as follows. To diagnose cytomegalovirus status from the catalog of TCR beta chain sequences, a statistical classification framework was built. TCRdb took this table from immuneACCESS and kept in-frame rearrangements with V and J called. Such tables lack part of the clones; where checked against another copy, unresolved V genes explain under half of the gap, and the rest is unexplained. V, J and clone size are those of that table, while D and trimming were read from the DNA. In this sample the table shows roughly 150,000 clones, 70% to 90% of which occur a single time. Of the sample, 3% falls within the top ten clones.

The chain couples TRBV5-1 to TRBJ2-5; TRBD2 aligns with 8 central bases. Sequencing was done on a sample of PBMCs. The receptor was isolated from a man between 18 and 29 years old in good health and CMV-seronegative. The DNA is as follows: TGCGCCAGCAGCCCGGACGCGGGGGGACGAGGAGAGACCCAGTACTTC. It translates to CASSPDAGGRGETQYF.